This T cell receptor beta chain was documented in a study of T-cell reconstitution after alpha-beta-depleted transplantation in children (dated by TCRdb to 2016 to 2017). About the study as a whole: The study quantitatively tracked T-cell immune reconstitution after TCRalphabeta/CD19-depleted allogeneic hematopoietic cell transplantation in children using TCR repertoire profiling. Results and caveats for the whole study, not just this receptor: Over subsequent months, a decline in hyperexpanded clone frequencies was noted, and after one year, T-cell counts and TCRbeta diversity were mostly ascribed to newly produced T cells. Apparently early alphabetaT-cell count recovery about two months after transplant reportedly relied on only several hundred rapidly expanded clones derived from non-depleted graft cells. In some patients, high TCRbeta diversity at day 60 was attributed to recipient T cells and intrathymic progenitors that had survived conditioning.

The cysteine opens and the phenylalanine closes a CDR3 of 14 amino acids. The retained sequence is limited to the CDR3, 42 bases, with the frame set at the first base. Trimming accounts for 8 bases at V and 4 bases at J, while the number of junction bases matched to no gene is 10. This clonotype has a handful of counts. Its recognized antigen is unknown. No much larger clonotype is one base removed from it; base qualities were not supplied. The sample's treatment or condition label, in plain terms: allogeneic hematopoietic cell transplantation with graft depleted of TCRalphabeta T cells and CD19 B cells. The children who served as transplant recipients had been given grafts of TCRalphabeta/CD19-depleted allogeneic hematopoietic cells. Receptor libraries were prepared by PCR. TCRdb lists the instrument as Illumina HiSeq 2500. TCR libraries were prepared with molecular barcoding, using unique molecular identifiers to normalize TCRbeta repertoire quantification. TCRdb reanalyzed the raw reads on its own, using fastp at Q25 for trimming and MiXCR for clone calling, and kept in-frame beta chains. Every distinct CDR3 protein forms one entry, paired with its most common genes and DNA. A total of about 870,000 distinct CDR3 sequences appear in this sample, roughly 15% of them only once. Approximately 5% of the sample lies in the top ten.

The specimen comprised PBMCs, mostly from graft donor cells, sampled 360 days after TCRalphabeta/CD19-depleted stem cell transplant. The clonotype comes from a male patient aged 10 to 17 who had a stem cell transplant for acute lymphoblastic leukemia, so the T cells may come from the graft donor. This receptor chain uses TRBV23-1 and TRBJ2-7; the junction holds 8 bases that match TRBD1. Being an ORF, TRBV23-1 has a function that is uncertain. The base sequence is TGCGCCAGCTGCTCGGACAGGGCCGGTTACGAGCAGTACTTC. This translates into CASCSDRAGYEQYF.